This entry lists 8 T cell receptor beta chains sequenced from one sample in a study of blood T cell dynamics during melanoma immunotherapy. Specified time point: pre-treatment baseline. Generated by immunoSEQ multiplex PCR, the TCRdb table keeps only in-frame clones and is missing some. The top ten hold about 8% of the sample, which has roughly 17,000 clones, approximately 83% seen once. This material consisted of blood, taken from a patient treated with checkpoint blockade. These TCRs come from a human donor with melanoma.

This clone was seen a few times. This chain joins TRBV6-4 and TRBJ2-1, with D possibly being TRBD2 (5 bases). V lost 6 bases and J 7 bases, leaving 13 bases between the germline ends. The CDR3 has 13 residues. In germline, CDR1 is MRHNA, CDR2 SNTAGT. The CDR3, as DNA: TGTGCCAGCAGCCGGGAAGACGGGAATGAGCAGTTCTTC. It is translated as CASSREDGNEQFF.

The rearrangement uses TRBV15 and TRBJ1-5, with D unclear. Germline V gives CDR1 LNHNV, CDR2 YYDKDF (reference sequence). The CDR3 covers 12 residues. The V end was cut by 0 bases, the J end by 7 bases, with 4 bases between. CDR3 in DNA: TGTGCCACCAGCAGAGATCAGCAGCCCCAGCATTTT. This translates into CATSRDQQPQHF.

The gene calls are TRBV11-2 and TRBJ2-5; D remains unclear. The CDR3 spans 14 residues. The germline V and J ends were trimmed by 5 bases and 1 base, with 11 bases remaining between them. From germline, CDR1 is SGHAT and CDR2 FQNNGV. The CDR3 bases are TGTGCCAGCAGCCCTGGACGGTTCCAAGAGACCCAGTACTTC. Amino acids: CASSPGRFQETQYF.

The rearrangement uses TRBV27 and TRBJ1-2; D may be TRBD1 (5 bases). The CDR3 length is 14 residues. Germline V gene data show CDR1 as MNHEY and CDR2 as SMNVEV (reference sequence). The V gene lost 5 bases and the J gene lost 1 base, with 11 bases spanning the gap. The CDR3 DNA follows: TGTGCCAGCAGTATCCGGGACGGTAACTATGGCTACACCTTC. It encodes CASSIRDGNYGYTF.

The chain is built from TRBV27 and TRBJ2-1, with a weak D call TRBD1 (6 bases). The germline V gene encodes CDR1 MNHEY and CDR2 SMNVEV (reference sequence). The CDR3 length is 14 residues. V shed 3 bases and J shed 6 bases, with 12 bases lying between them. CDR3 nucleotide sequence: TGTGCCAGCAGTTTGTCGCTAGGGGGCAATGAGCAGTTCTTC. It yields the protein CASSLSLGGNEQFF.

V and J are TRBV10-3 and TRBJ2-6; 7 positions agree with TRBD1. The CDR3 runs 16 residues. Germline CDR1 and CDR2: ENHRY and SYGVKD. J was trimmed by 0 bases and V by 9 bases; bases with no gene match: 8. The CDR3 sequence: CAIRTGVNSGANVLTF. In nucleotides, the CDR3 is TGTGCCATAAGGACAGGAGTAAACTCTGGGGCCAACGTCCTGACTTTC.

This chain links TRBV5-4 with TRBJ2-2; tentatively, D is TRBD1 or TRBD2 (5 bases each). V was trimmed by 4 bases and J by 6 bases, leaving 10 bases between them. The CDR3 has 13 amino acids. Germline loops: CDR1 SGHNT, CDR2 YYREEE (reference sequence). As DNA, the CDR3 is TGTGCCAGCAGCGCCCGGGACGCCGGGGAGCTGTTTTTT. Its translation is CASSARDAGELFF.

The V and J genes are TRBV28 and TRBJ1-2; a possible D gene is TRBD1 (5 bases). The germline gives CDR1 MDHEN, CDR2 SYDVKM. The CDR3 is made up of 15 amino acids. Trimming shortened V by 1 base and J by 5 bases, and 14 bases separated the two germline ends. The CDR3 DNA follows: TGTGCCAGCAGTTTATCTGGCCGGGGGAGGTATGGCTACACCTTC. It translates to CASSLSGRGRYGYTF.